The next 29 T cell receptor beta chains were all read from a single sample in a study of siplizumab effects on memory and regulatory T cells. Libraries were prepared by immunoSEQ multiplex PCR; TCRdb keeps only in-frame clonotypes and omits some of them. The data show about 6,500 clones, about 60% seen once. Sample: effector memory CD8+ T cells sorted from blood. Subset described: unstimulated CD8+ effector memory T cells. These receptors were collected from a human donor in good health.

This chain links TRBV29-1 with TRBJ2-7, with 8 bases matching TRBD2. This CDR3 has 14 amino acids. Germline V CDR1 and CDR2: SQVTM, ANQGSEA. V trimming: 1 base; J trimming: 3 bases; junction bases outside the gene matches: 5. The CDR3 region has the DNA TGCAGCGTTGAAGGGCGGGGGGAAAGCTACGAGCAGTACTTC. Translated, it gives CSVEGRGESYEQYF.

Comments on this clone: Since a much larger clone is just one base distant, this may be a read error. The J gene is TRBJ1-2, the V gene TRBV29-1, with a weak D call TRBD1 (6 bases). This CDR3 has 14 residues. CDR1 SQVTM and CDR2 ANQGSEA come from the germline V gene. DNA for the CDR3: TGCAACGTTGCGGGGACACAGGGTAACTATGGCTACACCTTC. Amino acid sequence: CNVAGTQGNYGYTF.

The V and J genes are TRBV4-2 and TRBJ2-3; TRBD1 or TRBD2 may be the D gene (5 bases each). The CDR3 spans 16 residues. V was trimmed by 0 bases and J by 1 base, leaving 11 bases between them. Germline CDR1 and CDR2: LGHNA and YNFKEQ. The CDR3, as DNA: TGTGCCAGCAGCCAAGAGGTGGGGGACCGCACAGATACGCAGTATTTT. This translates into CASSQEVGDRTDTQYF.

In its sample, this clone is medium-sized. The chain is built from TRBV12-5 and TRBJ1-2, with a possible D match to TRBD1 (6 bases). Trimming removed 2 bases from V and 3 bases from J, with 13 bases in between. Germline values: CDR1 LGHNT, CDR2 FRNRAP. The CDR3 sequence is 15 residues long. The DNA of the CDR3 is TGTGCTAGTGGTTTGACTTCACAGGGCTACTATGGCTACACCTTC. It yields the protein CASGLTSQGYYGYTF. The full variable domain, completed using reference TRBV12-5 and TRBJ1-2, is DARVTQTPRHKVTEMGQEVTMRCQPILGHNTVFWYRQTMMQGLELLAYFRNRAPLDDSGMPKDRFSAEMPDATLATLKIQPSEPRDSAVYFCASGLTSQGYYGYTFGSGTRLTVV.

This rearrangement joins TRBV19 to TRBJ2-3; TRBD1 matches at 7 bases. The V gene end was trimmed by 3 bases and the J gene end by 2 bases; junction bases not matched to a gene: 11. The CDR3 is 17 residues long. Germline V gene lookup returns CDR1 LNHDA and CDR2 SQIVND (reference sequence). CDR3 region: CASSIPGPTGSTDTQYF. CDR3 DNA sequence: TGTGCCAGTAGTATCCCGGGCCCGACAGGGTCCACAGATACGCAGTATTTT.

In regard to this clone: Other DNA variants within this sample encode the same CDR3. V is TRBV10-1 and J is TRBJ1-1; maybe TRBD1 (6 bases). CDR3 length: 14 residues. The V gene lost 5 bases and the J gene lost 1 base, with 11 bases spanning the gap. Germline CDR1 reads WNHNN; CDR2 reads SYGVQD (reference sequence). The CDR3 nucleotides read TGCGCCAGCAGTAGGGACATGACGAACACTGAAGCTTTCTTT. It specifies CASSRDMTNTEAFF.

This clone was seen more than once but under ten times. This rearrangement joins TRBV11-2 to TRBJ1-5, with D uncertain. V lost 2 bases to trimming and J lost 1 base, with 6 bases between them. This CDR3 is 14 amino acids long. Germline V lookup: CDR1 SGHAT, CDR2 FQNNGV. CDR3 in DNA: TGTGCCAGCAGCTTACTGGGCAGCAATCAGCCCCAGCATTTT. Residues: CASSLLGSNQPQHF.

Here the CDR3 reads CASSEGLADTDTQYF. CDR3 coding DNA: TGTGCCAGCAGTGAGGGACTAGCGGACACAGATACGCAGTATTTT. V is TRBV6-4 and J is TRBJ2-3; 11 positions match TRBD2. The trim removed 3 bases at V and 2 bases at J, leaving 1 base unmatched. Germline CDR1 and CDR2: MRHNA and SNTAGT. The CDR3 has 15 residues.

The J gene is TRBJ1-1, the V gene TRBV6-6, with no clear D. V lost 0 bases and J 3 bases, leaving 2 bases between the germline ends. CDR3 length equals 12 residues. Germline CDR1 and CDR2: MNHNY and SVGAGI (reference sequence). CDR3: CASSYSDTEAFF. The CDR3 coding sequence is TGTGCCAGCAGTTACTCGGACACTGAAGCTTTCTTT.

This clone was found a few times. The chain links TRBV5-1 to TRBJ2-1; 8 bases agree with TRBD2. Unmatched junction bases numbered 6, after V lost 1 base and J lost 0 bases. Germline V gene lookup returns CDR1 SGHRS and CDR2 YFSETQ. There are 17 residues in the CDR3. CDR3 amino acids: CASSLRLLAASYNEQFF. The CDR3 DNA reads as TGCGCCAGCAGCTTGCGACTACTAGCGGCCTCCTACAATGAGCAGTTCTTC. Filled out from reference TRBV5-1 and TRBJ2-1, the complete variable domain reads KAGVTQTPRYLIKTRGQQVTLSCSPISGHRSVSWYQQTPGQGLQFLFEYFSETQRNKGNFPGRFSGRQFSNSRSEMNVSTLELGDSALYLCASSLRLLAASYNEQFFGPGTRLTVL.

This clone showed up just a few times. V usage is TRBV4-2 and J usage is TRBJ1-5; possibly TRBD1 for D (5 bases). Per germline, CDR1 LGHNA and CDR2 YNFKEQ. This CDR3 has 16 residues. Trimming stripped 1 base from V and 2 bases from J, with 12 bases between. CDR3 nucleotides: TGTGCCAGCAGCCAAGCAGAAGGGGATGGCAATCAGCCCCAGCATTTT. Translated: CASSQAEGDGNQPQHF.

J is TRBJ2-7 and V is TRBV12-5; D perhaps matches TRBD2 (7 bases). The ends were cut back, 2 bases at V and 11 bases at J, with 13 bases in the middle. Germline V CDR1 and CDR2: LGHNT, FRNRAP. CDR3 length equals 12 residues. The DNA of the CDR3 is TGTGCTAGTGGTTTGACCCCGGGGGGCGAGTACTTC. Residues: CASGLTPGGEYF. The variable domain in full, completed from reference TRBV12-5 and TRBJ2-7, reads DARVTQTPRHKVTEMGQEVTMRCQPILGHNTVFWYRQTMMQGLELLAYFRNRAPLDDSGMPKDRFSAEMPDATLATLKIQPSEPRDSAVYFCASGLTPGGEYFGPGTRLTVT.

This clone occurred a few times. Other DNA sequences in the same sample also yield this CDR3. The chain employs TRBV2 and TRBJ1-1; no reliable D call. The germline V gene has CDR1 SNHLY and CDR2 FYNNEI. Trimming left V 7 bases short and J 0 bases short, with 6 bases between. The CDR3 is made up of 12 amino acids. As DNA, the CDR3 is TGTGCCAGCAATCAGATGAACACTGAAGCTTTCTTT. Translated, it gives CASNQMNTEAFF.

V usage is TRBV7-9 and J usage is TRBJ2-1; 12 positions agree with TRBD1. The CDR3 runs to 16 residues. J gave up 8 bases and V 2 bases, and 7 bases lay outside the gene matches. Germline CDR1 is SEHNR and CDR2 is FQNEAQ (reference sequence). DNA for the CDR3: TGTGCCAGCAGCTTAAATCCGGGACAGGGGGCCTATGAGCAGTTCTTC. Translation gives CASSLNPGQGAYEQFF.

This clone was observed a single time. The V gene is TRBV6-1, the J gene TRBJ2-1; D is undetermined. The CDR3 is 14 amino acids. Trimming stripped 8 bases from V and 7 bases from J, with 18 bases between. Germline assignment: CDR1 MNHNS and CDR2 SASEGT. CDR3 coding DNA: TGTGCCAGCTCCAACTCATGGGAAGGGAATGAGCAGTTCTTC. As protein: CASSNSWEGNEQFF.

This clone has only one observation. V and J are TRBV4-3 and TRBJ2-2; tentatively, D is TRBD1 (7 bases). The germline gives CDR1 LGHNA, CDR2 YSLEER. The CDR3 sequence is 17 residues long. Trimming cost V 1 base and J 3 bases, with 15 bases left between them. DNA of the CDR3: TGCGCCAGCAGCCAAGCCGAGGAGGGGGCGCACACCGGGGAGCTGTTTTTT. This codes for CASSQAEEGAHTGELFF.

This clone was recorded a few times. The CDR3 nucleotides are TGCGCCAGCAGTGATGGAGACACCGGGGAGCTGTTTTTT. Its protein product is CASSDGDTGELFF. V is TRBV10-1 and J is TRBJ2-2; D is ambiguous. Trimming took 3 bases from V and 3 from J, leaving 5 bases between them. The CDR3 has 13 amino acids. CDR1 is WNHNN and CDR2 is SYGVQD in the germline V gene (reference sequence).

In its sample, this clone is medium-sized. This chain joins TRBV6-4 and TRBJ2-3, with TRBD2 matching 12 bases. Germline V gene data show CDR1 as MRHNA and CDR2 as SNTAGT. The junction had 5 bases not matched to a gene; V was cut back by 2 bases and J by 5 bases. The CDR3 sequence is 16 residues long. The CDR3: CASSDGLAGGKDTQYF. The CDR3 nucleotides read TGTGCCAGCAGTGACGGCCTAGCGGGGGGGAAAGATACGCAGTATTTT.

This sequence joins TRBV4-1 and TRBJ2-6, with D uncertain. CDR3 length: 16 residues. The germline CDR1 and CDR2 sequences are MGHRA and YSYEKL. Deletions cut 0 bases from V and 0 bases from J, with 6 bases between. CDR3 sequence (DNA): TGCGCCAGCAGCCAAGAGGGAAGCTCTGGGGCCAACGTCCTGACTTTC. As protein: CASSQEGSSGANVLTF.

The gene calls are TRBV29-1 and TRBJ2-1, with 9 bases that match TRBD2. This CDR3 is 15 amino acids long. Unmatched junction bases numbered 7, after V lost 0 bases and J lost 7 bases. The germline gives CDR1 SQVTM, CDR2 ANQGSEA. The DNA of the CDR3 is TGCAGCGTTGAAGACCCCTCGCGGGGGGGGAATGAGCAGTTCTTC. It translates to CSVEDPSRGGNEQFF.

The chain combines TRBV5-6 with TRBJ2-2; TRBD2 is a possible D gene (6 bases). CDR3 size: 14 residues. Looked up from germline, CDR1 is SGHDT and CDR2 is YYEEEE. Between the trimmed V and J ends, which lost 3 bases and 0 bases, there was a span of 6 bases. Written as DNA, the CDR3 is TGTGCCAGCAGCTGGGGGGCGAACACCGGGGAGCTGTTTTTT. This gives the protein CASSWGANTGELFF.

Within the sample, this clone is medium-sized. The V call is TRBV4-1, the J call TRBJ2-2, with D possibly TRBD1 on 5 matching bases. The ends were cut back, 0 bases at V and 4 bases at J, with 15 bases in the middle. The germline V gene has CDR1 MGHRA and CDR2 YSYEKL. CDR3 length: 17 amino acids. CDR3 sequence reads: CASSQEWEGVITGELFF. CDR3 sequence (DNA): TGCGCCAGCAGCCAAGAATGGGAAGGGGTAATCACCGGGGAGCTGTTTTTT.

The genes are TRBV6-1 and TRBJ2-7; the match to TRBD1 covers 7 bases. Germline V gene sequence: CDR1 MNHNS, CDR2 SASEGT. The CDR3 runs to 14 residues. V dropped 4 bases and J dropped 3; count of bases not matched to a gene: 6. The CDR3 here is CASSGGTVDYEQYF. The CDR3 bases are TGTGCCAGCAGTGGTGGGACAGTGGACTACGAGCAGTACTTC.

This chain joins TRBV4-3 and TRBJ2-3; 9 positions match TRBD1. This CDR3 comprises 14 residues. V was clipped by 4 bases and J by 5 bases; unmatched bases: 4. Germline-derived CDR1 and CDR2 are LGHNA and YSLEER. The CDR3 nucleotides are TGCGCCAGCAGCCCCGGGACAGGGTTAGATACGCAGTATTTT. It encodes CASSPGTGLDTQYF.

This chain joins TRBV20-1 and TRBJ1-1; D ambiguous. From germline, CDR1 is DFQATT and CDR2 SNEGSKA (reference sequence). CDR3 length equals 11 residues. Between the trimmed V and J ends, which lost 8 bases and 3 bases, there was a span of 10 bases. In nucleotides, the CDR3 is TGCAGTACCCGGCGGGACACTGAAGCTTTCTTT. Protein: CSTRRDTEAFF.

This clone is termed medium-sized. The gene calls are TRBV12-5 and TRBJ1-1; no reliable D call. Germline assignment: CDR1 LGHNT and CDR2 FRNRAP. The CDR3 length is 14 residues. Trimming removed 1 base at V and 7 bases at J, with 13 bases between. Here the CDR3 DNA reads TGTGCTAGTGGTTTGGGCGGCCTTAAGGATGAAGCTTTCTTT. As protein: CASGLGGLKDEAFF.

The chain employs TRBV6-4 and TRBJ2-1; 14 positions agree with TRBD2. The CDR3 sequence is 16 residues long. After removal of 6 bases from V and 10 bases from J, the junction contained 11 bases not matched to a gene. Germline V gene data show CDR1 as MRHNA and CDR2 as SNTAGT. The CDR3 here is CASSLTSGGAGWEQFF. The CDR3 bases are TGTGCCAGCAGCCTGACTAGCGGGGGGGCTGGATGGGAGCAGTTCTTC.

V gene TRBV6-7 combines with J gene TRBJ2-7, with D possibly TRBD2 on 7 matching bases. TRBV6-7 is assigned to the ORF class and has an uncertain function. V was clipped by 6 bases and J by 4 bases, with 16 bases between them. The CDR3 consists of 14 residues. Written as DNA, the CDR3 is TGTGCCAGCAGGTCTTCGGGGGGCTCGTACGAGCAGTACTTC. This translates into CASRSSGGSYEQYF.

This clone has a handful of counts. The V call is TRBV10-3, the J call TRBJ2-7; D not resolved. CDR3 size: 12 residues. Germline CDR1 reads ENHRY; CDR2 reads SYGVKD. V dropped 6 bases and J dropped 3 bases, with 9 bases sitting between them. CDR3 nucleotide sequence: TGTGCCATCAGCCCTGACGGCTACGAGCAGTACTTC. Residues: CAISPDGYEQYF.